This entry features one TCR beta chain sequence. This specimen comes from a study of blood T cell repertoires in COVID-19. Trimming removed 7 bases from V and 6 bases from J; junction bases left unmatched: 8. The CDR3 covers 16 residues. Germline V gene lookup returns CDR1 MNHEY and CDR2 SMNVEV (reference sequence). Recruits, aged roughly 18 to 90 years, lived in 20 to 30 US areas. Before being deemed recovered, Cohort 3 donors had two negative PCRs, clearance, or symptom resolution. Original processing notes: Counts of nucleated cells, estimated from reference gene primer amplification, were obtained. Clones were sequenced by immunoSEQ multiplex PCR, and TCRdb holds only the in-frame ones, with some missing. D and trimming were read from the DNA, whereas the V and J calls and clone size are those reported in that table. Of 160,000 or so clones listed, 75% to 90% are singletons.

V and J are TRBV27 and TRBJ2-3, with TRBD2 identical over 15 bases. The clonotype originates from an older woman who had recovered from COVID-19. Sequencing was done on a sample of PBMCs or T cells enriched from blood (not recorded which). In DNA, the CDR3 is TGTGCCAGCAAATCCGGGACTAGCGGGGGGTGGGATACGCAGTATTTT. Protein product: CASKSGTSGGWDTQYF.